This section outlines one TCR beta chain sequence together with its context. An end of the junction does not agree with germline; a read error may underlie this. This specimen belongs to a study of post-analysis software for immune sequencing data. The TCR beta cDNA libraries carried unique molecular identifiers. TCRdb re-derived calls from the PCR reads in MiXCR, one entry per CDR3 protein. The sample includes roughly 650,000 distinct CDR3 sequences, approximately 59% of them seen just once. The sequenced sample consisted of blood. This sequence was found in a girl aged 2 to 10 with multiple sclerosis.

The CDR3 spells CAGSYSPRTPEFSEQFF. The CDR3 coding sequence is TGTGCCGGCAGTTACTCCCCCCGGACGCCGGAATTTTCGGAGCAGTTCTTC. The chain joins TRBV6-5 to TRBJ2-1; no clear D. CDR1 and CDR2 (germline): MNHEY, SVGAGI. This CDR3 has 17 amino acids.